These 7 T cell receptor beta chains share one sample of origin, sequenced in a study of T-cell memory formation after mild COVID-19. Via MiXCR, TCRdb re-called the 5' RACE reads, giving one row per CDR3 protein. The sample includes 400,000 or so distinct CDR3 sequences, roughly 20% of them seen just once. Material for sequencing was PBMCs or a T cell subset sorted from them (not recorded which). The receptors were sampled from an adult woman who had mild COVID-19 (a few samples of this study predate the infection). Cell type and time point are not known.

This chain uses TRBV7-2 with TRBJ2-7, with TRBD2 as a possible D gene (6 bases). Trimming shortened V by 5 bases and J by 4 bases, and 15 bases separated the two germline ends. Per the germline V gene, CDR1 is SGHTA and CDR2 is FQGNSA. The CDR3 length is 14 residues. The CDR3 bases are TGTGCCAGCAGCCGTAGCGGAATGGCGTACGAGCAGTACTTC. Its protein product is CASSRSGMAYEQYF.

This clonotype turned up a few times. The V gene is TRBV20-1, the J gene TRBJ1-1; D may be TRBD1 (5 bases). With 5 bases removed from V and 9 bases from J, the gap between germline ends came to 13 bases. CDR3 length: 11 amino acids. Per germline, CDR1 DFQATT and CDR2 SNEGSKA (reference sequence). In DNA form, the CDR3 reads TGCAGTGCTGTTACAGGTTATCAAGCTTTCTTT. Amino acid sequence: CSAVTGYQAFF.

Only a few counts were recorded for this clonotype. This chain joins TRBV7-9 and TRBJ2-3; 7 bases map to TRBD2. In germline, CDR1 is SEHNR, CDR2 FQNEAQ (reference sequence). The CDR3 is 19 residues long. V shed 6 bases and J 5 bases; nucleotides not matched to a gene: 23. CDR3 DNA sequence: TGTGCCAGCAGTACCACCCCCGGGGGGAGCGGGGTCCACAGAGATACGCAGTATTTT. It is translated as CASSTTPGGSGVHRDTQYF.

J is TRBJ1-1 and V is TRBV15; no firm D call. The CDR3 extends over 14 amino acids. The ends were cut back, 0 bases at V and 0 bases at J, with 5 bases in the middle. Germline V gives CDR1 LNHNV, CDR2 YYDKDF (reference sequence). Here the CDR3 reads CATSREYMNTEAFF. The CDR3 DNA follows: TGTGCCACCAGCAGAGAGTACATGAACACTGAAGCTTTCTTT.

This clonotype was detected only a few times. The CDR3 nucleotides are TGTGCCAGCAGCTTAGTTGGCAGGGTAGAAGATGGCTACACCTTC. This translates into CASSLVGRVEDGYTF. The J gene is TRBJ1-2, the V gene TRBV7-9, with D possibly matching TRBD1 (5 bases). CDR1 is SEHNR, CDR2 FQNEAQ, per germline (reference sequence). Trimming pared 1 base from V and 6 bases from J, leaving 15 bases between. The CDR3 is 15 residues long.

This clonotype occurred a few times. The chain uses TRBV4-3 and TRBJ1-5; D remains ambiguous. The CDR3 spans 12 residues. Germline V lookup: CDR1 LGHNA, CDR2 YSLEER. Trimming removed 0 bases from V and 11 bases from J, with 8 bases in between. The CDR3 DNA is TGCGCCAGCAGCCAAGACCGGGGAGCCCAGCATTTT. The encoded protein is CASSQDRGAQHF.

This clonotype has just a few counts. The V call is TRBV25-1, the J call TRBJ2-1; 9 bases agree with TRBD2. CDR1 is MGHDK, CDR2 SYGVNS, per germline. CDR3 length: 15 residues. Losses at the gene ends were 1 base for V and 6 bases for J; bases not matched to a gene: 4. DNA of the CDR3: TGTGCCAGCAGTGAATTAGCGGGGGAGGTCAATGAGCAGTTCTTC. Translating it yields CASSELAGEVNEQFF.